The 24 T cell receptor beta chains below all came from one sample that was sequenced in a study of blood T cell repertoires in COVID-19. Measured with immunoSEQ multiplex PCR; TCRdb has only the in-frame clones, and not every one. The table shows around 120,000 clones, with around 90% occurring only once. Sequencing input: peripheral blood. These receptors were taken from a woman in her sixties or seventies with COVID-19, enrolled during active disease.

V and J are TRBV19 and TRBJ1-2; possibly TRBD1 for D (5 bases). CDR1 and CDR2 (germline): LNHDA, SQIVND (reference sequence). The CDR3 has 16 residues. Between the trimmed V and J ends, which lost 4 bases and 0 bases, there was a span of 15 bases. The CDR3: CASSRSAGLSNYGYTF. CDR3 nucleotides: TGTGCCAGTAGTAGATCCGCGGGGCTATCTAACTATGGCTACACCTTC.

This chain links TRBV7-2 with TRBJ2-7; weak D call: TRBD1 (5 bases). V shed 1 base and J shed 0 bases, with 19 bases lying between them. The CDR3 spans 18 residues. CDR1 and CDR2 (germline): SGHTA, FQGNSA. Here the CDR3 reads CASSLDRVGWTNSYEQYF. CDR3 sequence (DNA): TGTGCCAGCAGCTTAGATCGGGTGGGCTGGACAAACTCCTACGAGCAGTACTTC.

V and J are TRBV3-1 (or the pseudogene TRBV3-2) and TRBJ2-7, with D tentatively TRBD2 (6 bases). Trimming removed 1 base from V and 3 bases from J, with 10 bases in between. Per the germline V gene, CDR1 is LGHDT and CDR2 is YNNKEL (reference sequence). The CDR3 consists of 14 residues. This CDR3 reads CASSQGRGYYEQYF. The CDR3 nucleotides are TGTGCCAGCAGCCAAGGCCGGGGGTACTACGAGCAGTACTTC.

V is TRBV7-8 and J is TRBJ2-1; 13 bases line up with TRBD2. The CDR3 totals 18 residues. CDR1 is SGHVS and CDR2 is FQNEAQ in the germline V gene. The junction had 16 bases not matched to a gene; V was cut back by 5 bases and J by 9 bases. The CDR3 DNA sequence: TGTGCCAGCAGCCTCCTCTCAAAAACTAGCGGGGGGGCCTCTGAGCAGTTCTTC. Translating gives CASSLLSKTSGGASEQFF.

J is TRBJ2-6 and V is TRBV30; 12 bases are shared with TRBD1. CDR3 size: 20 residues. Trimming at V came to 2 bases and at J to 1 base, leaving 12 bases not matched to a gene. Germline assignment: CDR1 GTSNPN and CDR2 SVGIG (reference sequence). The CDR3 loop reads CAWSPWAPGQGASGANVLTF. CDR3 sequence (DNA): TGTGCCTGGAGTCCCTGGGCTCCGGGACAGGGGGCATCTGGGGCCAACGTCCTGACTTTC.

The chain joins TRBV30 to TRBJ1-1, with a weak D call TRBD1 (6 bases). This CDR3 is built from 13 residues. Deletions cut 3 bases from V and 4 bases from J, with 12 bases between. Germline V gives CDR1 GTSNPN, CDR2 SVGIG (reference sequence). The CDR3 reads CAWRGQTGTEAFF. The CDR3 DNA follows: TGTGCCTGGAGGGGTCAGACAGGCACTGAAGCTTTCTTT.

The chain combines TRBV21-1 with TRBJ2-5; the D segment call TRBD1 is taken from the table without a DNA check. TRBV21-1 is recorded as a pseudogene. The CDR3 extends over 16 amino acids. The CDR3 protein is CASRHSGTGLWETQYF. CDR3 nucleotides: TGTGCCAGCAGGCATTCCGGGACAGGGTTATGGGAGACCCAGTACTTC.

This clone was picked up one time. The rearrangement joins TRBV7-2 to TRBJ2-3; D not resolved. Germline loops: CDR1 SGHTA, CDR2 FQGNSA. The V end was cut by 2 bases, the J end by 5 bases, with 8 bases between. The CDR3 extends over 13 amino acids. The CDR3 nucleotides are TGTGCCAGCAGCTTAATGAACGGAGATACGCAGTATTTT. Protein sequence: CASSLMNGDTQYF.

The rearrangement links TRBV6-1 to TRBJ2-1; a possible D gene is TRBD1 (6 bases). V dropped 2 bases and J dropped 9 bases, with 11 bases sitting between them. CDR3 length: 13 amino acids. Germline V lookup: CDR1 MNHNS, CDR2 SASEGT. CDR3 in amino acids: CASSETGFSEQFF. The CDR3 DNA sequence: TGTGCCAGCAGTGAAACAGGGTTCTCTGAGCAGTTCTTC.

This clone was counted a single time. CDR3 in DNA: TGTGCCACCAGCAGGGAGGTAGCGGTACAAGAGACCCAGTACTTC. Its translation: CATSREVAVQETQYF. The chain employs TRBV15 and TRBJ2-5, with D tentatively TRBD2 (6 bases). V lost 3 bases and J lost 2, with 13 bases in between. Germline V gives CDR1 LNHNV, CDR2 YYDKDF (reference sequence). This CDR3 has 15 amino acids.

The chain employs TRBV7-6 and TRBJ1-5, with D uncertain. This CDR3 is 13 amino acids long. The germline V and J ends were trimmed by 2 bases and 6 bases, with 8 bases remaining between them. Germline lookup yields CDR1 SGHVS and CDR2 FNYEAQ. The DNA of the CDR3 is TGTGCCAGCAGCTTATACGGGAGTCAGCCCCAGCATTTT. Translating gives CASSLYGSQPQHF.

V and J are TRBV7-2 and TRBJ1-2; D unclear. V gave up 5 bases and J gave up 4 bases, with 11 bases separating them. CDR3 size: 13 residues. CDR1 is SGHTA and CDR2 is FQGNSA in the germline V gene. CDR3: CASSGSRSYGYTF. Here the CDR3 DNA reads TGTGCCAGCAGCGGGAGCCGGAGCTATGGCTACACCTTC. The full variable domain, its missing parts supplied by reference TRBV7-2 and TRBJ1-2, is GAGVSQSPSNKVTEKGKDVELRCDPISGHTALYWYRQSLGQGLEFLIYFQGNSAPDKSGLPSDRFSAERTGGSVSTLTIQRTQQEDSAVYLCASSGSRSYGYTFGSGTRLTVV.

The gene calls are TRBV9 and TRBJ2-3; 8 positions agree with TRBD2. Per germline, CDR1 SGDLS and CDR2 YYNGEE. The CDR3 contains 17 residues. The J segment lost 2 bases and the V segment lost 0 bases, leaving 8 bases of the junction unmatched. CDR3 in amino acids: CASSVGRTSRSTDTQYF. CDR3 sequence (DNA): TGTGCCAGCAGCGTAGGAAGGACTAGCAGATCCACAGATACGCAGTATTTT.

The chain employs TRBV4-3 and TRBJ1-2; D is unresolved. This CDR3 has 15 residues. Trimming pared 3 bases from V and 4 bases from J, leaving 15 bases between. Germline V gives CDR1 LGHNA, CDR2 YSLEER. The CDR3 region has the DNA TGCGCCAGCAGCCAGTCCGGCAGTGGGCTCTATGGCTACACCTTC. Residues: CASSQSGSGLYGYTF.

CDR3: CASSEQSGDMNTEAFF. In nucleotides, the CDR3 is TGTGCCAGCAGTGAACAGTCAGGGGACATGAACACTGAAGCTTTCTTT. The chain has TRBV2 and TRBJ1-1, with D perhaps TRBD1 (6 bases). V was trimmed by 2 bases and J by 0 bases, leaving 13 bases between them. The germline gives CDR1 SNHLY, CDR2 FYNNEI. The CDR3 consists of 16 residues.

This clone is a singleton in its sample. This chain uses TRBV11-2 with TRBJ1-3; 9 bases agree with TRBD1. V lost 4 bases and J lost 8; bases outside the gene matches: 6. Per germline, CDR1 SGHAT and CDR2 FQNNGV. The length of the CDR3 is 14 residues. The CDR3 region has the DNA TGTGCCAGCAGCTCTAATAACAGGGGGCACACCATATATTTT. It codes for CASSSNNRGHTIYF. Full variable domain (missing parts from reference TRBV11-2 and TRBJ1-3): EAGVAQSPRYKIIEKRQSVAFWCNPISGHATLYWYQQILGQGPKLLIQFQNNGVVDDSQLPKDRFSAERLKGVDSTLKIQPAKLEDSAVYLCASSSNNRGHTIYFGEGSWLTVV.

This clone came up a few times. The chain combines TRBV19 with TRBJ1-2; 7 nucleotides line up with TRBD1. V lost 8 bases and J lost 3; bases outside the gene matches: 6. The CDR3 contains 13 residues. Per germline, CDR1 LNHDA and CDR2 SQIVND (reference sequence). The CDR3 loop reads CASFRDSDYGYTF. As DNA, the CDR3 is TGTGCCAGTTTCCGGGACAGTGACTATGGCTACACCTTC. The full variable domain, its missing parts supplied by reference TRBV19 and TRBJ1-2, is DGGITQSPKYLFRKEGQNVTLSCEQNLNHDAMYWYRQDPGQGLRLIYYSQIVNDFQKGDIAEGYSVSREKKESFPLTVTSAQKNPTAFYLCASFRDSDYGYTFGSGTRLTVV.

The chain joins TRBV3-1 (or the pseudogene TRBV3-2) to TRBJ2-3; possibly TRBD1 for D (5 bases). Germline assignment: CDR1 LGHDT and CDR2 YNNKEL (reference sequence). V dropped 8 bases and J dropped 5 bases, with 14 bases sitting between them. The CDR3 is 13 residues long. The CDR3 here is CASAQDTLDTQYF. The DNA for the CDR3 is TGTGCCAGCGCCCAGGACACTCTAGATACGCAGTATTTT.

The chain links TRBV30 to TRBJ2-1, with 10 bases identical to TRBD2. CDR1 and CDR2 (germline): GTSNPN, SVGIG (reference sequence). With 5 bases clipped from V and 5 bases from J, the junction kept 9 bases outside the gene matches. The CDR3 loop spans 15 amino acids. In DNA, the CDR3 is TGTGCCTGGGAAAGAGCGGGGGGGCGAAACAATGAGCAGTTCTTC. Residues: CAWERAGGRNNEQFF.

This clone appeared once. V gene TRBV6-4 combines with J gene TRBJ2-1, with TRBD2 as a possible D gene (5 bases). This CDR3 region has 14 residues. Germline V gene sequence: CDR1 MRHNA, CDR2 SNTAGT. CDR3: CGTSLGGLYNEQFF. The CDR3 DNA reads as TGTGGCACAAGCCTGGGCGGACTGTACAATGAGCAGTTCTTC.

The genes are TRBV6-5 and TRBJ1-6, with a possible D match to TRBD1 (5 bases). The V end lost 8 bases, the J end lost 8 bases, and 19 bases lay between the germline ends. Germline assignment: CDR1 MNHEY and CDR2 SVGAGI. The CDR3 length is 15 residues. Here the CDR3 DNA reads TGTGCCAGCCGGTCCGATCCGGGGGAGGATTCACCCCTCCACTTT. This codes for CASRSDPGEDSPLHF.

The CDR3 region is CASSSPEVRGNSGANVLTF. For the CDR3, the DNA is TGTGCCAGCAGTTCCCCCGAGGTTCGGGGGAACTCTGGGGCCAACGTCCTGACTTTC. The V gene is TRBV6-2 or TRBV6-3, the J gene TRBJ2-6; tentative D call: TRBD2 (6 bases). Germline V CDR1 and CDR2: MNHEY, SVGEGT. The V and J ends lost 4 bases and 0 bases respectively, with 19 bases between them. The CDR3 sequence is 19 residues long.

This chain links TRBV7-2 with TRBJ2-3; possible D gene TRBD1, 6 bases. The germline CDR1 and CDR2 sequences are SGHTA and FQGNSA. The CDR3 length is 13 residues. Trimming shortened V by 3 bases and J by 6 bases, and 10 bases separated the two germline ends. CDR3 in amino acids: CASSLSQGDTQYF. In DNA, the CDR3 is TGTGCCAGCAGCTTGTCACAGGGCGATACGCAGTATTTT.

This rearrangement joins TRBV7-2 to TRBJ1-2; D might be TRBD1 (5 bases). Germline lookup yields CDR1 SGHTA and CDR2 FQGNSA. The CDR3 spans 15 residues. Trimming removed 2 bases at V and 1 base at J, with 11 bases between. CDR3 nucleotides: TGTGCCAGCAGCTTAACCCCTCAGGGTAACTATGGCTACACCTTC. Translation: CASSLTPQGNYGYTF.